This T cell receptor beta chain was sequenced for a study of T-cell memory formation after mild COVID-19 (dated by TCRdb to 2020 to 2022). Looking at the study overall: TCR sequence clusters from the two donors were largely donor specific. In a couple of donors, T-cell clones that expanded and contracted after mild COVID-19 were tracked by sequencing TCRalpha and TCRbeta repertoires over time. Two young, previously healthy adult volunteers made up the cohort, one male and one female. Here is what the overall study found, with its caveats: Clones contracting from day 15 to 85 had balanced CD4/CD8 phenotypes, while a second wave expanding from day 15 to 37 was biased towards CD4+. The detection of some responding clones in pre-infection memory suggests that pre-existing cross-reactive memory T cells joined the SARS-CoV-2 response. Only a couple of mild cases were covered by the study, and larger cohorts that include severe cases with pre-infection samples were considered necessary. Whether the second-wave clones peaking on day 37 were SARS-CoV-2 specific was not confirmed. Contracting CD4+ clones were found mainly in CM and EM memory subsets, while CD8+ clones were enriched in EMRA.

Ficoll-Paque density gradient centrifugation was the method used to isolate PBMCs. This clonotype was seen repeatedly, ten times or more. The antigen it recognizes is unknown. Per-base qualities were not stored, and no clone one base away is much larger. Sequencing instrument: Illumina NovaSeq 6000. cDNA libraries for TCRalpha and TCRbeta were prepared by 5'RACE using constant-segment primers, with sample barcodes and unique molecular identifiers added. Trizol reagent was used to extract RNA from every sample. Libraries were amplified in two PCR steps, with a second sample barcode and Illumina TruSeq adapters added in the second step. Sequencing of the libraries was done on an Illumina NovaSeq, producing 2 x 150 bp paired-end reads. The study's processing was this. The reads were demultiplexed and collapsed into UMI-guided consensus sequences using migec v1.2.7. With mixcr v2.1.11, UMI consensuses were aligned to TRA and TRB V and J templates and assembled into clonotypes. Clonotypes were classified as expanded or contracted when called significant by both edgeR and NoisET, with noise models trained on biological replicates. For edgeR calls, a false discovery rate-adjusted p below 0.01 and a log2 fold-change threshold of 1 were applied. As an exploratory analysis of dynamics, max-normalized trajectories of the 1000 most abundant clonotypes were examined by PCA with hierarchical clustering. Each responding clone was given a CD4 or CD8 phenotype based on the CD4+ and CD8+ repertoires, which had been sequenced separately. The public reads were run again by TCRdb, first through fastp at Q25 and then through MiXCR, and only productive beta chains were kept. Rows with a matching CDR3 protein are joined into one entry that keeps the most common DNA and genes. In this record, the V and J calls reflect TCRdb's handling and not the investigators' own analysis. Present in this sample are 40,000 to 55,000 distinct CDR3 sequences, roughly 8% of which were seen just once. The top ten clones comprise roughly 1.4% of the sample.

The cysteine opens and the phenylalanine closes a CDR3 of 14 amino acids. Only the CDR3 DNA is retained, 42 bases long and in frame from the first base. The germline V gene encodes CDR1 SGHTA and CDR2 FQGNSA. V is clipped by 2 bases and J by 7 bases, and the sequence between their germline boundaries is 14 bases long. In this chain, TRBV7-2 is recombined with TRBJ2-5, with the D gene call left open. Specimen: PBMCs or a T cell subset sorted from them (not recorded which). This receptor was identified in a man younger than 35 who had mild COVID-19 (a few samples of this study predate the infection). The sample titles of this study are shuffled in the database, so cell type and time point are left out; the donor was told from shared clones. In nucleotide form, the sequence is TGTGCCAGCAGCTTACTAGAGCGATGGGGGACCCAGTACTTC. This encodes CASSLLERWGTQYF.